These 30 T cell receptor beta chains were sequenced from one sample in a study of shared clonotypes between healthy human individuals. Only in-frame clones appear in the TCRdb table, and some are missing; sequencing was by immunoSEQ multiplex PCR. The table has fewer than 1.6 million clones, 98% to 99% seen once; the top ten hold about 0.35%. The sample was naive CD4+ T cells sorted from blood. Subset described: CD45RA+ positively selected. These receptors originate from a man aged 30 to 39 in good health.

This rearrangement joins TRBV5-1 to TRBJ1-2, with TRBD1 as a possible D gene (6 bases). CDR1 and CDR2 from the germline V gene are SGHRS and YFSETQ. The CDR3 sequence is 15 residues long. The V end was cut by 4 bases, the J end by 8 bases, with 21 bases between. The CDR3 DNA reads as TGCGCCAGCAGCACGGTAGGGGGAGCGGCTATAGGCTACACCTTC. As protein: CASSTVGGAAIGYTF.

Turning to this clone: The sample has other DNA sequences that encode this CDR3 too. The chain recombines TRBV5-1 with TRBJ2-5, with D tentatively TRBD1 (6 bases). CDR1 SGHRS and CDR2 YFSETQ come from the germline V gene. This CDR3 is 13 amino acids long. V was shortened by 3 bases and J by 3 bases, with 9 bases between the two germline ends. CDR3 DNA: TGCGCCAGCAGCTCTACAGGGAAAGAGACCCAGTACTTC. This codes for CASSSTGKETQYF.

The table lists this clone with a count of one. The chain links TRBV19 to TRBJ2-2; TRBD1 might be the D (5 bases). Trimming pared 8 bases from V and 6 bases from J, leaving 10 bases between. This CDR3 region has 12 residues. The V gene's germline CDR1 is LNHDA and CDR2 SQIVND (reference sequence). The CDR3 DNA reads as TGTGCCAGTGGTCAGGGTCCCGGGGAGCTGTTTTTT. It encodes CASGQGPGELFF.

The chain uses TRBV19 and TRBJ1-5; D gene uncertain. From germline, CDR1 is LNHDA and CDR2 SQIVND (reference sequence). The CDR3 spans 12 residues. The germline V and J ends were trimmed by 3 bases and 5 bases, with 5 bases remaining between them. The CDR3 sequence is CASSMGDQPQHF. The CDR3 DNA sequence: TGTGCCAGTAGTATGGGAGATCAGCCCCAGCATTTT.

The rearrangement uses TRBV5-1 and TRBJ1-1; no clear D. Trimming took off 3 bases at V and 1 base at J, with 13 bases between the two ends. This CDR3 region has 15 residues. Germline CDR1 reads SGHRS; CDR2 reads YFSETQ. CDR3 region: CASSSSPKGNTEAFF. CDR3 sequence (DNA): TGCGCCAGCAGCTCTTCCCCGAAGGGGAACACTGAAGCTTTCTTT.

The chain joins TRBV10-1 to TRBJ2-2, with 12 bases aligning to TRBD2. Germline values: CDR1 WNHNN, CDR2 SYGVQD (reference sequence). V trimming: 5 bases; J trimming: 4 bases; junction bases outside the gene matches: 5. There are 16 residues in the CDR3. DNA for the CDR3: TGCGCCAGCAGTCCAGCTAGCGGGAGGGGCACCGGGGAGCTGTTTTTT. It translates to CASSPASGRGTGELFF.

This sequence joins TRBV5-4 and TRBJ2-1; TRBD2 matches 16 bases. Germline V lookup: CDR1 SGHNT, CDR2 YYREEE (reference sequence). The CDR3 runs 16 residues. V was pared by 4 bases and J by 8 bases, with 6 bases of the junction left unmatched. The CDR3 spells CASSPGLAGGQDEQFF. The CDR3 coding sequence is TGTGCCAGCAGCCCGGGACTAGCGGGAGGGCAGGATGAGCAGTTCTTC.

The chain is built from TRBV12-5 and TRBJ2-2; the match to TRBD2 covers 10 bases. Trimming removed 0 bases from V and 4 bases from J; junction bases left unmatched: 8. CDR3 length equals 18 residues. CDR1 and CDR2 from the germline V gene are LGHNT and FRNRAP. The CDR3 DNA follows: TGTGCTAGTGGTTTGGTACGGGGGGGACTAGCGAGCACCGGGGAGCTGTTTTTT. It codes for CASGLVRGGLASTGELFF.

The V and J genes are TRBV6-5 and TRBJ2-3; tentatively, D is TRBD1 (6 bases). Deletions cut 0 bases from V and 9 bases from J, with 7 bases between. The germline V gene has CDR1 MNHEY and CDR2 SVGAGI. The length of the CDR3 is 12 residues. The DNA of the CDR3 is TGTGCCAGCAGTTACTCCGGGACAACGCAGTATTTT. Amino acid sequence: CASSYSGTTQYF.

J is TRBJ2-7 and V is TRBV10-3, with 10 positions matching TRBD2. V was clipped by 6 bases and J by 1 base; unmatched bases: 6. CDR1 is ENHRY and CDR2 is SYGVKD in the germline V gene. The CDR3 contains 15 residues. The DNA of the CDR3 is TGTGCCATCAGAACAGCTAGCGGGAGTTCCTACGAGCAGTACTTC. It yields the protein CAIRTASGSSYEQYF.

The rearrangement uses TRBV10-3 and TRBJ2-1; 10 bases line up with TRBD2. This CDR3 contains 20 residues. Germline-derived CDR1 and CDR2 are ENHRY and SYGVKD. J gave up 4 bases and V 4 bases, and 19 bases lay outside the gene matches. The CDR3 loop is CAISAPGRAGLAERYNEQFF. For the CDR3, the DNA is TGTGCCATCAGTGCGCCAGGGCGGGCCGGACTAGCGGAGAGGTACAATGAGCAGTTCTTC.

The chain has TRBV2 and TRBJ2-3; no definite D call. The germline V gene has CDR1 SNHLY and CDR2 FYNNEI. This CDR3 is built from 14 residues. V was shortened by 8 bases and J by 0 bases, with 12 bases between the two germline ends. The CDR3 DNA is TGTGCCAGCCAAAGGGTGGTTAGCACAGATACGCAGTATTTT. Amino acid sequence: CASQRVVSTDTQYF.

This chain uses TRBV5-6 with TRBJ2-1; 10 bases line up with TRBD2. V lost 4 bases and J lost 10; bases outside the gene matches: 17. The germline CDR1 and CDR2 sequences are SGHDT and YYEEEE. CDR3 size: 17 residues. CDR3 in amino acids: CASSHARGLALEEEQFF. In DNA, the CDR3 is TGTGCCAGCAGCCACGCGAGGGGACTAGCGTTGGAGGAAGAGCAGTTCTTC.

This clone was seen a single time. The chain recombines TRBV5-1 with TRBJ2-3, with 8 bases aligning to TRBD2. Germline V gives CDR1 SGHRS, CDR2 YFSETQ. The CDR3 extends over 15 amino acids. Losses at the gene ends were 3 bases for V and 6 bases for J; bases not matched to a gene: 9. The DNA of the CDR3 is TGCGCCAGCAGCTCCAGCGGGAGTATCACGGATACGCAGTATTTT. Protein product: CASSSSGSITDTQYF. Variable domain in full (rest from reference TRBV5-1 and TRBJ2-3): KAGVTQTPRYLIKTRGQQVTLSCSPISGHRSVSWYQQTPGQGLQFLFEYFSETQRNKGNFPGRFSGRQFSNSRSEMNVSTLELGDSALYLCASSSSGSITDTQYFGPGTRLTVL.

The chain is built from TRBV29-1 and TRBJ2-7; 9 bases fit TRBD1. The CDR3 is 13 residues long. Trimming at V came to 7 bases and at J to 0 bases, leaving 4 bases not matched to a gene. CDR1 and CDR2 from the germline V gene are SQVTM and ANQGSEA. The CDR3 nucleotides read TGCAGCGCTTGGACAGGGGACTCCTACGAGCAGTACTTC. Translating gives CSAWTGDSYEQYF.

The rearrangement uses TRBV11-2 and TRBJ1-5; D call uncertain. The germline gives CDR1 SGHAT, CDR2 FQNNGV. Between the trimmed V and J ends, which lost 1 base and 5 bases, there was a span of 6 bases. The CDR3 runs 13 residues. CDR3 sequence: CASSLGQDQPQHF. The CDR3 region has the DNA TGTGCCAGCAGCTTAGGGCAAGATCAGCCCCAGCATTTT.

The V call is TRBV6-5, the J call TRBJ1-5; D is ambiguous. Germline V gene lookup returns CDR1 MNHEY and CDR2 SVGAGI. This CDR3 spans 13 amino acids. V was shortened by 8 bases and J by 7 bases, with 15 bases between the two germline ends. The CDR3 sequence is CASGREGPQPQHF. The CDR3 DNA reads TGTGCCAGCGGCCGGGAGGGTCCCCAGCCCCAGCATTTT.

This clone was counted once. This chain joins TRBV6-5 and TRBJ1-1; D is uncertain. Germline-derived CDR1 and CDR2 are MNHEY and SVGAGI. The CDR3 loop spans 11 amino acids. As DNA, the CDR3 is TGTGCTGTAGTGGAGGGCCCTGAAGCTTTCTTT. Amino acids: CAVVEGPEAFF.

Turning to this clone: Within the sample, other DNA sequences also encode this same CDR3. The chain couples TRBV27 to TRBJ1-2, with D perhaps matching TRBD1 (6 bases). Germline CDR1 and CDR2: MNHEY and SMNVEV (reference sequence). V dropped 3 bases and J dropped 5 bases, with 10 bases sitting between them. The CDR3 consists of 13 residues. CDR3 region: CASSFGQLYGYTF. As DNA, the CDR3 is TGTGCCAGCAGTTTCGGACAGCTTTATGGCTACACCTTC.

V gene TRBV28 combines with J gene TRBJ2-7; D is ambiguous. This CDR3 comprises 14 residues. Trimming shortened V by 6 bases and J by 2 bases, and 14 bases separated the two germline ends. Germline V CDR1 and CDR2: MDHEN, SYDVKM. The CDR3 is CASRGKGRAYEQYF. CDR3 sequence (DNA): TGTGCCAGCAGGGGAAAGGGCCGAGCCTACGAGCAGTACTTC.

Only one count was recorded for this clone. This sequence joins TRBV10-3 and TRBJ1-1, with 11 bases that match TRBD1. In germline, CDR1 is ENHRY, CDR2 SYGVKD. V was pared by 5 bases and J by 0 bases, with 5 bases of the junction left unmatched. The CDR3 covers 16 residues. The CDR3 DNA sequence: TGTGCCATCAGTCCGAGGACAGGGGGCATGAACACTGAAGCTTTCTTT. This translates into CAISPRTGGMNTEAFF.

V gene TRBV5-4 combines with J gene TRBJ2-7; 12 bases are shared with TRBD2. CDR3 length: 17 residues. Germline CDR1 and CDR2: SGHNT and YYREEE (reference sequence). The ends lost 4 bases at V and 6 bases at J; junction bases unmatched: 14. The CDR3 here is CASSARTSGTLPGEQYF. CDR3 nucleotide sequence: TGTGCCAGCAGCGCCCGGACTAGCGGGACCCTCCCGGGCGAGCAGTACTTC.

The genes are TRBV10-1 and TRBJ2-7; weak D call: TRBD1 (6 bases). From germline, CDR1 is WNHNN and CDR2 SYGVQD (reference sequence). V shed 8 bases and J shed 2 bases, with 19 bases lying between them. The CDR3 has 15 amino acids. CDR3 in amino acids: CASGGPGQRTYEQYF. DNA for the CDR3: TGCGCCAGCGGAGGCCCCGGACAGAGGACCTACGAGCAGTACTTC.

In regard to this clone: This CDR3 is also generated by other DNA sequences in the sample. The V call is TRBV5-4, the J call TRBJ2-5; TRBD2 aligns across 7 bases. Looked up from germline, CDR1 is SGHNT and CDR2 is YYREEE (reference sequence). The CDR3 is 13 amino acids. Trimming cost V 4 bases and J 1 base; bases outside gene matches: 1. The CDR3 protein is CASSPGGQETQYF. In DNA form, the CDR3 reads TGTGCCAGCAGCCCGGGGGGCCAAGAGACCCAGTACTTC.

This sequence joins TRBV7-2 and TRBJ2-7, with 12 bases lining up with TRBD1. Germline V gene data show CDR1 as SGHTA and CDR2 as FQGNSA. The CDR3 is 17 amino acids. V lost 1 base, J lost 7 bases, and 11 bases stayed unmatched. The CDR3 nucleotides are TGTGCCAGCAGCTTAGGGAGCCGGGACAGGGGGCGCGGGGAGCAGTACTTC. Translated, it gives CASSLGSRDRGRGEQYF.

Details on this clone: Other DNA sequences in this specimen translate into the identical CDR3. The chain uses TRBV10-3 and TRBJ2-7; perhaps TRBD2 as D (6 bases). Germline CDR1 reads ENHRY; CDR2 reads SYGVKD. Trimming cost V 3 bases and J 2 bases, with 11 bases left between them. The CDR3 is made up of 14 amino acids. CDR3 region: CAISELAGAYEQYF. The DNA for the CDR3 is TGTGCCATCAGTGAACTAGCCGGGGCCTACGAGCAGTACTTC.

CDR3 in amino acids: CASSYAKSSYNEQFF. CDR3 bases: TGTGCCAGCAGTTACGCGAAGAGCTCCTACAATGAGCAGTTCTTC. The chain joins TRBV6-5 to TRBJ2-1; no reliable D call. V shed 2 bases and J shed 0 bases, with 8 bases lying between them. CDR3 length: 15 residues. CDR1 is MNHEY, CDR2 SVGAGI, per germline.

The rearrangement links TRBV7-9 to TRBJ2-1, with 9 bases matching TRBD1. The CDR3 is 14 residues long. Losses at the gene ends were 5 bases for V and 9 bases for J; bases not matched to a gene: 8. Germline V lookup: CDR1 SEHNR, CDR2 FQNEAQ (reference sequence). The CDR3 protein is CASSQRQGVGEQFF. The CDR3 DNA reads as TGTGCCAGCAGCCAGAGACAGGGGGTCGGTGAGCAGTTCTTC.

This clone was found many times. V is TRBV5-1 and J is TRBJ2-5, with D tentatively TRBD2 (5 bases). V was clipped by 4 bases and J by 5 bases, with 12 bases between them. There are 13 residues in the CDR3. Germline CDR1 is SGHRS and CDR2 is YFSETQ. DNA of the CDR3: TGCGCCAGCAGCCAGACCCGCGGGGAGACCCAGTACTTC. Translating it yields CASSQTRGETQYF.

The V and J genes are TRBV28 and TRBJ2-1, with D unclear. This CDR3 is built from 11 residues. CDR1 and CDR2 (germline): MDHEN, SYDVKM. V was cut by 11 bases and J by 4 bases, with 9 bases left in between. CDR3 sequence (DNA): TGTGCCTCAATTTATTACAATGAGCAGTTCTTC. The encoded protein is CASIYYNEQFF. The variable domain in full, with the rest retrieved from reference TRBV28 and TRBJ2-1, is DVKVTQSSRYLVKRTGEKVFLECVQDMDHENMFWYRQDPGLGLRLIYFSYDVKMKEKGDIPEGYSVSREKKERFSLILESASTNQTSMYLCASIYYNEQFFGPGTRLTVL.